A single sample is the source of the 32 T cell receptor beta chains below, sequenced in a study of blood T cell repertoires in COVID-19. The data were produced by immunoSEQ multiplex PCR, yet TCRdb's version contains in-frame clones alone and is incomplete. The table records about 290,000 clones, around 85% of them present only once. Sequencing was done on a sample of peripheral blood. All receptors come from a woman aged 45-65 years with active or convalescent COVID-19.

J is TRBJ1-5 and V is TRBV6-1; TRBD1 is a possible D gene (6 bases). The CDR3 has 16 residues. V dropped 3 bases and J dropped 0 bases, with 12 bases sitting between them. Germline loops: CDR1 MNHNS, CDR2 SASEGT. The CDR3 nucleotides read TGTGCCAGCAGTGAGTGGACAGCCTATAGCAATCAGCCCCAGCATTTT. Translating it yields CASSEWTAYSNQPQHF.

The V gene is TRBV11-2, the J gene TRBJ2-2, with 11 bases aligning to TRBD1. The germline CDR1 and CDR2 sequences are SGHAT and FQNNGV. This CDR3 is built from 15 residues. J gave up 9 bases and V 2 bases, and 5 bases lay outside the gene matches. The CDR3 coding sequence is TGTGCCAGCAGCTTACCCGGGACAGGGGGGCGGGAGCTGTTTTTT. Residues: CASSLPGTGGRELFF.

This chain uses TRBV9 with TRBJ2-1; 11 positions match TRBD2. Per germline, CDR1 SGDLS and CDR2 YYNGEE. The CDR3 has 15 residues. After removal of 3 bases from V and 7 bases from J, the junction contained 6 bases not matched to a gene. CDR3: CASSATSGSANEQFF. DNA for the CDR3: TGTGCCAGCAGCGCCACTAGCGGGAGTGCAAATGAGCAGTTCTTC.

The chain employs TRBV10-3 and TRBJ1-3; D unresolved. Germline V gives CDR1 ENHRY, CDR2 SYGVKD. The CDR3 has 12 amino acids. The CDR3 reads CASAPAGNTIYF. The CDR3 nucleotides are TGTGCATCAGCCCCGGCGGGGAACACCATATATTTT.

This rearrangement joins TRBV11-2 to TRBJ1-1; D may be TRBD1 (6 bases). Trimming shortened V by 3 bases and J by 5 bases, and 13 bases separated the two germline ends. The CDR3 is 14 amino acids. From germline, CDR1 is SGHAT and CDR2 FQNNGV. DNA of the CDR3: TGTGCCAGCAGCTTCGGGGGGCTCGGAACTGAAGCTTTCTTT. Encoded protein: CASSFGGLGTEAFF.

The chain combines TRBV7-9 with TRBJ1-4; the match to TRBD1 covers 9 bases. The trim removed 5 bases at V and 8 bases at J, leaving 9 bases unmatched. Germline V gene lookup returns CDR1 SEHNR and CDR2 FQNEAQ (reference sequence). There are 15 residues in the CDR3. The chain's CDR3 is CASSTSDRGREKLFF. The CDR3 coding sequence is TGTGCCAGCAGCACATCGGACAGGGGAAGAGAAAAACTGTTTTTT.

The genes are TRBV6-4 and TRBJ2-3; TRBD1 might be the D (5 bases). Trimming pared 0 bases from V and 0 bases from J, leaving 13 bases between. The CDR3 has 17 residues. Per germline, CDR1 MRHNA and CDR2 SNTAGT. The CDR3 bases are TGTGCCAGCAGTGACTCGGGCCGGGCAGGGAGCACAGATACGCAGTATTTT. Its translation is CASSDSGRAGSTDTQYF.

Only a few counts were recorded for this clone. The V gene is TRBV7-2, the J gene TRBJ2-7; no clear D. CDR3 length equals 13 residues. Germline-derived CDR1 and CDR2 are SGHTA and FQGNSA. V lost 4 bases and J lost 5, with 12 bases in between. The chain's CDR3 is CASSSSDWNEQYF. CDR3 DNA: TGTGCCAGCAGCTCCTCCGACTGGAACGAGCAGTACTTC. Supplemented by reference TRBV7-2 and TRBJ2-7, the full variable domain reads GAGVSQSPSNKVTEKGKDVELRCDPISGHTALYWYRQSLGQGLEFLIYFQGNSAPDKSGLPSDRFSAERTGGSVSTLTIQRTQQEDSAVYLCASSSSDWNEQYFGPGTRLTVT.

The gene calls are TRBV3-1 (or the pseudogene TRBV3-2) and TRBJ2-7, with 7 positions matching TRBD2. The CDR3 extends over 13 amino acids. The junction had 5 bases not matched to a gene; V was cut back by 6 bases and J by 3 bases. The germline gives CDR1 LGHDT, CDR2 YNNKEL (reference sequence). CDR3 nucleotides: TGTGCCAGCAGAAGCAGCGGGGTCTACGAGCAGTACTTC. The encoded protein is CASRSSGVYEQYF.

V usage is TRBV28 and J usage is TRBJ1-1; D is unclear. The CDR3 consists of 16 residues. Germline CDR1 MDHEN, CDR2 SYDVKM. V was shortened by 3 bases and J by 8 bases, with 22 bases between the two germline ends. CDR3 region: CASSFWRRRQPIEAFF. DNA for the CDR3: TGTGCCAGCAGTTTTTGGCGTCGGAGGCAGCCAATAGAAGCTTTCTTT. The full variable domain, in which reference TRBV28 and TRBJ1-1 provide the parts outside the CDR3, is DVKVTQSSRYLVKRTGEKVFLECVQDMDHENMFWYRQDPGLGLRLIYFSYDVKMKEKGDIPEGYSVSREKKERFSLILESASTNQTSMYLCASSFWRRRQPIEAFFGQGTRLTVV.

V usage is TRBV6-5 and J usage is TRBJ2-7, with 8 bases identical to TRBD1. Germline lookup yields CDR1 MNHEY and CDR2 SVGAGI. The CDR3 totals 13 residues. The V segment lost 2 bases and the J segment 4 bases; nucleotides outside the gene matches: 1. The DNA for the CDR3 is TGTGCCAGCAGTTACGACAGGGGTTACGAGCAGTACTTC. Amino acids: CASSYDRGYEQYF.

This clone was found once. The V gene is TRBV29-1, the J gene TRBJ2-2; maybe TRBD1 (5 bases). Between the trimmed V and J ends, which lost 5 bases and 1 base, there was a span of 17 bases. Germline loops: CDR1 SQVTM, CDR2 ANQGSEA. CDR3 length equals 16 residues. DNA for the CDR3: TGCAGCGTTCTTCCCGTGGCAGGGAAGAACACCGGGGAGCTGTTTTTT. It is translated as CSVLPVAGKNTGELFF.

This rearrangement joins TRBV6-5 to TRBJ2-7; 9 bases fit TRBD1. The CDR3 is 14 amino acids. Per germline, CDR1 MNHEY and CDR2 SVGAGI. The V segment lost 6 bases and the J segment 5 bases; nucleotides outside the gene matches: 8. The CDR3 bases are TGTGCCAGCAGCGGTACAGGGGGCAAGAACGAGCAGTACTTC. Translation: CASSGTGGKNEQYF.

The chain is built from TRBV6-5 and TRBJ1-1; D remains ambiguous. Per germline, CDR1 MNHEY and CDR2 SVGAGI. With 6 bases removed from V and 1 base from J, the gap between germline ends came to 12 bases. This CDR3 has 14 amino acids. In DNA form, the CDR3 reads TGTGCCAGCAGAGGGCGGGTGGCGAACACTGAAGCTTTCTTT. The encoded protein is CASRGRVANTEAFF.

V gene TRBV27 combines with J gene TRBJ2-5; possibly TRBD2 for D (6 bases). V was trimmed by 3 bases and J by 7 bases, leaving 15 bases between them. The CDR3 contains 14 residues. The germline CDR1 and CDR2 sequences are MNHEY and SMNVEV (reference sequence). CDR3 loop: CASSFGLAKGTQYF. The CDR3 DNA follows: TGTGCCAGCAGTTTTGGTCTAGCGAAAGGGACCCAGTACTTC.

The J gene is TRBJ1-6, the V gene TRBV19; 9 nucleotides match TRBD1. The CDR3 loop spans 16 amino acids. Germline V gene lookup returns CDR1 LNHDA and CDR2 SQIVND (reference sequence). After removal of 2 bases from V and 7 bases from J, the junction contained 6 bases not matched to a gene. The CDR3 sequence: CASSILSGTGNSPLHF. DNA of the CDR3: TGTGCCAGTAGTATACTCTCCGGGACAGGGAATTCACCCCTCCACTTT.

The V call is TRBV7-9, the J call TRBJ2-7, with a possible D match to TRBD2 (5 bases). The length of the CDR3 is 16 residues. Deletions cut 4 bases from V and 1 base from J, with 17 bases between. The germline gives CDR1 SEHNR, CDR2 FQNEAQ (reference sequence). CDR3 sequence reads: CASSSANGPGSYEQYF. The CDR3 coding sequence is TGTGCCAGCAGCTCAGCCAACGGACCGGGATCCTACGAGCAGTACTTC.

The chain's CDR3 is CASSLKQLNTEAFF. The DNA for the CDR3 is TGTGCCAGCAGCTTAAAACAGTTGAACACTGAAGCTTTCTTT. This chain joins TRBV7-9 and TRBJ1-1; D is undetermined. This CDR3 has 14 residues. Germline V CDR1 and CDR2: SEHNR, FQNEAQ (reference sequence). The V end lost 2 bases, the J end lost 0 bases, and 7 bases lay between the germline ends. Looking up the rest from reference TRBV7-9 and TRBJ1-1 gives the full variable domain: DTGVSQNPRHKITKRGQNVTFRCDPISEHNRLYWYRQTLGQGPEFLTYFQNEAQLEKSRLLSDRFSAERPKGSFSTLEIQRTEQGDSAMYLCASSLKQLNTEAFFGQGTRLTVV.

This clone came up a few times. CDR3 DNA: TGCGCCAGCAGCTTGGTGTCGGGGAACACCGGGGAGCTGTTTTTT. Amino acids: CASSLVSGNTGELFF. The chain joins TRBV5-1 to TRBJ2-2; D uncertain. The CDR3 consists of 15 residues. Germline lookup yields CDR1 SGHRS and CDR2 YFSETQ. The V gene lost 0 bases and the J gene lost 1 base, with 7 bases spanning the gap.

The chain has TRBV27 and TRBJ1-1; D is unclear. The V end was cut by 6 bases, the J end by 6 bases, with 14 bases between. The germline V gene encodes CDR1 MNHEY and CDR2 SMNVEV (reference sequence). CDR3 length equals 13 residues. The CDR3 spells CASRSSGRAEAFF. The CDR3 DNA reads TGTGCCAGCAGGTCTTCTGGGCGGGCTGAAGCTTTCTTT.

The genes are TRBV7-9 and TRBJ1-4, with 9 positions matching TRBD1. Trimming removed 5 bases from V and 8 bases from J; junction bases left unmatched: 9. The CDR3 is made up of 15 amino acids. Germline V CDR1 and CDR2: SEHNR, FQNEAQ (reference sequence). CDR3 bases: TGTGCCAGCAGCCAACCCGACAGGGGGAACGAAAAACTGTTTTTT. This codes for CASSQPDRGNEKLFF.

The chain couples TRBV10-1 to TRBJ2-1; 9 nucleotides align to TRBD2. Germline lookup yields CDR1 WNHNN and CDR2 SYGVQD (reference sequence). V lost 8 bases and J lost 10; bases outside the gene matches: 9. The CDR3 loop spans 13 amino acids. In DNA, the CDR3 is TGCGCCAGCTCTGCCGCTAGCGGGAAGGAGCAGTTCTTC. This sequence encodes CASSAASGKEQFF.

The chain carries TRBV11-2 and TRBJ2-1, with 14 bases that match TRBD2. The CDR3 has 17 residues. CDR1 and CDR2 (germline): SGHAT, FQNNGV. Unmatched junction bases numbered 10, after V lost 5 bases and J lost 7 bases. The CDR3 loop reads CASSLVAGTSGRNEQFF. The CDR3 nucleotides read TGTGCCAGCAGCCTGGTGGCGGGGACTAGCGGGAGAAATGAGCAGTTCTTC.

The chain joins TRBV2 to TRBJ1-3; D gene ambiguous. The V gene's germline CDR1 is SNHLY and CDR2 FYNNEI. The CDR3 extends over 13 amino acids. The ends were cut back, 5 bases at V and 0 bases at J, with 5 bases in the middle. The CDR3 sequence is CASSSYSGNTIYF. As DNA, the CDR3 is TGTGCCAGCAGTTCCTACTCTGGAAACACCATATATTTT.

This clone was picked up a small number of times. This sequence joins TRBV28 and TRBJ1-2; TRBD1 might be the D (6 bases). The germline V gene encodes CDR1 MDHEN and CDR2 SYDVKM. V was pared by 6 bases and J by 2 bases, with 13 bases between. This CDR3 contains 14 residues. The CDR3 DNA follows: TGTGCCAGCAGGCTACCTACAGGGAACTATGGCTACACCTTC. Translated, it gives CASRLPTGNYGYTF.

The CDR3 DNA reads TGTGCCAGCAGCCGGACTAGCGGTAACTACGAGCAGTACTTC. Its translation: CASSRTSGNYEQYF. This chain joins TRBV2 and TRBJ2-7; 10 bases are shared with TRBD2. Per the germline V gene, CDR1 is SNHLY and CDR2 is FYNNEI. The CDR3 consists of 14 residues. J lost 3 bases, V lost 6 bases, and 5 bases had no gene match.

This chain joins TRBV6-5 and TRBJ1-1; D remains unclear. CDR3 length equals 14 residues. V was cut by 4 bases and J by 0 bases, with 9 bases left in between. The germline CDR1 and CDR2 sequences are MNHEY and SVGAGI. This chain's CDR3 is CASSSWALNTEAFF. The CDR3 DNA reads as TGTGCCAGCAGTTCATGGGCCTTGAACACTGAAGCTTTCTTT.

This rearrangement joins TRBV20-1 to TRBJ2-3; D ambiguous. Germline V lookup: CDR1 DFQATT, CDR2 SNEGSKA (reference sequence). The CDR3 is 11 residues long. V was trimmed by 7 bases and J by 4 bases, leaving 9 bases between them. This CDR3 reads CSVQSADTQYF. Written as DNA, the CDR3 is TGCAGTGTCCAGTCCGCAGATACGCAGTATTTT.

This clone was counted a single time. The chain combines TRBV7-8 with TRBJ1-2, with TRBD1 matching 8 bases. The V gene end was trimmed by 2 bases and the J gene end by 0 bases; junction bases not matched to a gene: 8. This CDR3 contains 17 residues. CDR1 and CDR2 from the germline V gene are SGHVS and FQNEAQ. CDR3: CASSLIPGQGANYGYTF. The CDR3 nucleotides are TGTGCCAGCAGCTTAATTCCCGGACAGGGTGCTAACTATGGCTACACCTTC.

V is TRBV5-6 and J is TRBJ2-7; 7 nucleotides agree with TRBD1. V dropped 6 bases and J dropped 2; count of bases not matched to a gene: 8. The CDR3 runs 14 residues. From germline, CDR1 is SGHDT and CDR2 YYEEEE. DNA for the CDR3: TGTGCCAGCACCTCGACAGGGAGAACCTACGAGCAGTACTTC. It translates to CASTSTGRTYEQYF.

A note on this clone: A junction end diverges from the germline sequence, so it may reflect a read error. This chain connects TRBV30 to TRBJ2-5; D is perhaps TRBD2 (6 bases). Germline V gives CDR1 GTSNPN, CDR2 SVGIG (reference sequence). The CDR3 runs to 16 residues. In nucleotides, the CDR3 is TGTGCCTGGATGCGGCGGGCTGGGACTCTAAGAGAGGCCCAGTACTTC. Protein product: CAWMRRAGTLREAQYF.

V is TRBV19 and J is TRBJ2-1, with a weak D call TRBD2 (6 bases). Germline CDR1 and CDR2: LNHDA and SQIVND (reference sequence). The CDR3 spans 13 residues. With 5 bases removed from V and 6 bases from J, the gap between germline ends came to 11 bases. CDR3 coding DNA: TGTGCCAGTAGTTCCCGACTAGGCAATGAGCAGTTCTTC. This translates into CASSSRLGNEQFF.